This T cell receptor (beta chain) was found in a study of monozygotic twins with inflammatory bowel disease. Overall study findings and caveats: Twins with IBD had fewer clonotypes in common with others than healthy twins, particularly during disease activity.

Collection of an approximately 2.5 ml blood sample took place per donor. Points on this clonotype: As yet, its antigen is unknown.

The CDR3 is 15 residues long. The germline V gene has CDR1 KGHSH and CDR2 LQKENI. Total RNA, at 3500 ng, went into every TCR library. TCRdb reprocessed the 5' RACE reads, with one entry per CDR3 protein and no DNA. In all, the sample yields about 440,000 distinct CDR3 sequences. The V call is TRBV18, the J call TRBJ1-1. The origin of this receptor is a human donor with ulcerative colitis or Crohn's disease, or a healthy co-twin of an affected twin (not recorded which). The material sequenced was blood. CDR3 protein: CASSPPMGANTEAFF.